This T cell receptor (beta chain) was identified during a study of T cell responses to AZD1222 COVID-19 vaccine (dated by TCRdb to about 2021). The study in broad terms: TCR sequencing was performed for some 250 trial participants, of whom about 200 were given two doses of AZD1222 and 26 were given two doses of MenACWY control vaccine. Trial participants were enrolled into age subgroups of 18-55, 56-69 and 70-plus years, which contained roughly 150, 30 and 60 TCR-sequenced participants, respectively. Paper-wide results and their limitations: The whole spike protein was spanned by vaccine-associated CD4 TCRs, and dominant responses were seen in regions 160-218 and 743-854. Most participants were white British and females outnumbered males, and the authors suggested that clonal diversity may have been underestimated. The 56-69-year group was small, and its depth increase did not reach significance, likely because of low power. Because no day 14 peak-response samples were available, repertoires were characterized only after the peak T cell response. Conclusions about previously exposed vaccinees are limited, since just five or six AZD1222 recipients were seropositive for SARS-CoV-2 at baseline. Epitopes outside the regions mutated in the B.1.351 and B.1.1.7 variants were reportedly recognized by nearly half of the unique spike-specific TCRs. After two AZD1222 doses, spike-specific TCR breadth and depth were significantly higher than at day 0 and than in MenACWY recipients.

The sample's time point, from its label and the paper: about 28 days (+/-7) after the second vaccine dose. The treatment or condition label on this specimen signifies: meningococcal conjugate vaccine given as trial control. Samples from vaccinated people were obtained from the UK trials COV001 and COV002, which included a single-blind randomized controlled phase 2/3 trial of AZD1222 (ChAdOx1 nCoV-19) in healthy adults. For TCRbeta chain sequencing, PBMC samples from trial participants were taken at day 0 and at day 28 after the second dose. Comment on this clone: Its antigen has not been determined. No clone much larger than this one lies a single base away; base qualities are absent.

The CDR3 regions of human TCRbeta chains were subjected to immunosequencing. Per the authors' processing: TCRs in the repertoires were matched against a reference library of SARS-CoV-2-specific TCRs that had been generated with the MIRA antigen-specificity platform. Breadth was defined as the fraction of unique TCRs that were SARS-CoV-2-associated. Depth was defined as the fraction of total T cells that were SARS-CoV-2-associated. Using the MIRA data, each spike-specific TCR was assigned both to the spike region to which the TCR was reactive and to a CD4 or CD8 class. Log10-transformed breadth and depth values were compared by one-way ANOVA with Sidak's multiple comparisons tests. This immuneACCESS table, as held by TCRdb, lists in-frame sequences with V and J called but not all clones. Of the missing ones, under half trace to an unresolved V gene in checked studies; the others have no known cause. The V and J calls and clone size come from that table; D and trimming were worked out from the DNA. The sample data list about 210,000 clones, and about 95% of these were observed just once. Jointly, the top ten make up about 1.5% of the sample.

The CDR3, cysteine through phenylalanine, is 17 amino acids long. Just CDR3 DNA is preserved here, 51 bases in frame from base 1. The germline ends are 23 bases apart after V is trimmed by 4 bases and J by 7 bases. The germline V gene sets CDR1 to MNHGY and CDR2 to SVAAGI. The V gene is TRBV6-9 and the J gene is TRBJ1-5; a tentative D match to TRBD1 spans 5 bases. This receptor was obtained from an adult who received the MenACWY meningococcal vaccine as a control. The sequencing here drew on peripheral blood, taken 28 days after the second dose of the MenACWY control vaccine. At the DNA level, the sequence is TGTGCCAGCAGTTTTTACCCCACAGAGGGGAAAGGGCAGCCCCAGCATTTT. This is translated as CASSFYPTEGKGQPQHF.